Listed here is a single T cell receptor beta chain. Antigen unknown. Germline-derived CDR1 and CDR2 are SGHRS and YFSETQ. The CDR3 is 15 amino acids. Trimming shortened V by 4 bases and J by 2 bases, and 14 bases separated the two germline ends. The sample comes from a study of beta chain features in type 1 diabetes. Study observations and caveats: Over-representation of high TCR-expressing cells was a possible consequence of cDNA sequencing. Shortening that was moderate but significant affected the TCRB CDR3s of Type 1 diabetes patients in all four CD4+ subsets.

Sampling consisted of one heparinised blood draw per donor, averaging roughly 100 mL. Sequenced material consisted of expressed TCRB transcripts (all of the isolated RNA was reverse transcribed). The table came from immunoSEQ multiplex PCR; TCRdb's copy has only in-frame clones and leaves some out. The top ten hold 0.02% to 0.03% of the sample, which has 810,000 or so clones, 15% to 20% seen once. Sequenced: naive CD4+ T cells from blood. This clonotype was obtained from a woman between 18 and 30 years old in good health. This sequence joins TRBV5-1 and TRBJ2-3; D gene uncertain. The CDR3: CASSDNDPTTDTQYF. DNA for the CDR3: TGCGCCAGCAGCGACAATGACCCAACCACAGATACGCAGTATTTT.